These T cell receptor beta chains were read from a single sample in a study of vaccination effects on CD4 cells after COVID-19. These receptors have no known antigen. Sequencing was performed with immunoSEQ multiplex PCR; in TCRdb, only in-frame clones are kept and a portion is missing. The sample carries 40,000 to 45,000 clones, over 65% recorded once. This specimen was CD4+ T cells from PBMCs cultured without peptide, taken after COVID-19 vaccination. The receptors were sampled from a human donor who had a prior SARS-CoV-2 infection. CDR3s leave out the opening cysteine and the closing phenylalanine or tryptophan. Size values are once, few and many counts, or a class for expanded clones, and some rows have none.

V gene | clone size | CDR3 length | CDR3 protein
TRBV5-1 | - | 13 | ASSLGGTGANVLT
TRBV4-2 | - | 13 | ASSQDRQGPGRYT
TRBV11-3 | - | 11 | ASSLYRATEAF
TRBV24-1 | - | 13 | ATRPRDTHTDTQY
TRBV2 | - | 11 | ASSFIESGTQY
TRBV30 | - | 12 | AWSVPSGSRGQY
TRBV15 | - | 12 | ATSIENSNQPQH
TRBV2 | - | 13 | ASSVVVATNYGYT
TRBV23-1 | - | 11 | ASSINKEGEQY
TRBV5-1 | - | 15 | ASSLGPGQKGEYGYT
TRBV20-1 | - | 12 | SASSPTTYNEQF
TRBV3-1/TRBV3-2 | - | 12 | ASTETGGTYEQY
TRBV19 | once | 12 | ASRKRGEGQPQH
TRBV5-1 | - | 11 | ASSLRVGETQY
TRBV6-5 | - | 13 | ASSYSGTENNEQF
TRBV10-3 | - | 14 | AISESDSKGNQPQH
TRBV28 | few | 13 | ASSPRKTANTEAF
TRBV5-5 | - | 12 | ASSPGHLQETQY
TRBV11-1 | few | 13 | ASSLGTSRAYEQY
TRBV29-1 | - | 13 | SVLGAPSSYNEQF
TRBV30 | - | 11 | AWSRTAGETQY
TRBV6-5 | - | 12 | ASTRDSHSDEQF
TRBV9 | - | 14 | ASSEYSGRSTDTQY
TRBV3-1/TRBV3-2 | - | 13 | ASSPGPDSARGYT
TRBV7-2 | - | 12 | ASSSRDRNYGYT
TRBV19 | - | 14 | ASSGLRGGAYNEQF
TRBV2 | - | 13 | ATTGLAEIYNEQF
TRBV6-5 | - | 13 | ASSSRGLWNEKLF
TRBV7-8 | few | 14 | ASSLVGLAGRDEQY
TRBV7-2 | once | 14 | ASSPPQGTVTGELF
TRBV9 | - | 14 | ASTKGGLSGANVLT
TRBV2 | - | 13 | ASSKRPGHNSPLH
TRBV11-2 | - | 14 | ASSSQGTSGAFTQY
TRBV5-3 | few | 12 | ARSVTSGTDTQY
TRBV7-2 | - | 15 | ASSRDIYRGSTGELF
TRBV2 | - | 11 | ASGPPSNQPQH
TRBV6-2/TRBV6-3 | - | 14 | ASSYNPGPFYNEQF
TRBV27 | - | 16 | ASSLGSGMVFLGTEAF
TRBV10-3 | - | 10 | AIKGGQETQY
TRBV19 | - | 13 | ATNSVGRDYQPQH
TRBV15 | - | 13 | ATSRRFELNYGYT
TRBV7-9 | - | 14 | ASIEERGSRNYGYT
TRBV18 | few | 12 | ASSPDRPNQPQH
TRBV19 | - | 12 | ASRYSGGTDTQY
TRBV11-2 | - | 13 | ASSLVLGVTYEQY
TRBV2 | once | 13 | ASMAPPAGADEQY
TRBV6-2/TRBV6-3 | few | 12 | ASSPTRPENIQY
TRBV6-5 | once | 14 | ASSFSGLARNYEQY
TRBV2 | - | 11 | ASSALAGVIQY
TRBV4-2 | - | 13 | ASREGSHPNYGYT
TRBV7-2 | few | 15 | ASSFISAGTSGYEQY
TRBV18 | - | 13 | ASSPRLGRVEEQY
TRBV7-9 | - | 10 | ASQGYNSPLH
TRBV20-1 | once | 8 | SLLRNEQF
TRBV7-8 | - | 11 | ASSLGGGQPQH
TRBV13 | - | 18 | ASSAAGGLAGGRVTDTQY
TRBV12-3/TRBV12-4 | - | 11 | ASSLVDTGELF
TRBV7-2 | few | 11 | ASSPLLYGEQF
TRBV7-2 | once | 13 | ASSLRYRNNSPLH
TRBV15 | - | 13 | ATSRANSISGTQY